This TCR beta chain was sequenced during a study of regulatory T cells in long-lasting Graves disease. V dropped 5 bases and J dropped 4; count of bases not matched to a gene: 8. Germline assignment: CDR1 SGHAT and CDR2 FQNNGV. This CDR3 is built from 15 residues. This clonotype was seen ten or more times. Its target is not known. Findings of the study overall: Whereas new patients shared some 990 public clonotypes, persistent patients shared more, at a few thousand.

Researchers made TCR beta libraries by using iRepertoire HTBI primers and running Arm-PCR on CDR3 regions. TCRdb processed the multiplex PCR reads anew with MiXCR; each CDR3 protein has one entry. The repertoire consists of 350,000 to 500,000 distinct CDR3 sequences, with 13% to 15% occurring once and the leading ten covering roughly 18%. Time point meaning: newly diagnosed GD, antithyroid drugs for less than 3 months. From PBMCs, RNA was extracted and then used to make the TCR library. The authors drew patients from an endocrinology department in Xi'an, China. These data were also reused for a study on T cells in Graves' hyperthyroidism and ophthalmopathy. That paper adds: First-round RT-PCR of the TCR CDR3 relied on the HTBI primer set. A model using 13 V-J features told ophthalmopathy apart from stable hyperthyroidism.

The TCR was taken from a woman aged 50 to 65 with Graves disease. The V call is TRBV11-2, the J call TRBJ2-1, with 7 bases fitting TRBD2. This specimen was peripheral blood mononuclear cells (PBMCs), taken at new diagnosis, from a patient treated with antithyroid drugs. The CDR3 sequence is CASSMREYAYNEQFF. The DNA for the CDR3 is TGTGCCAGCAGCATGCGGGAGTATGCGTACAATGAGCAGTTCTTC.